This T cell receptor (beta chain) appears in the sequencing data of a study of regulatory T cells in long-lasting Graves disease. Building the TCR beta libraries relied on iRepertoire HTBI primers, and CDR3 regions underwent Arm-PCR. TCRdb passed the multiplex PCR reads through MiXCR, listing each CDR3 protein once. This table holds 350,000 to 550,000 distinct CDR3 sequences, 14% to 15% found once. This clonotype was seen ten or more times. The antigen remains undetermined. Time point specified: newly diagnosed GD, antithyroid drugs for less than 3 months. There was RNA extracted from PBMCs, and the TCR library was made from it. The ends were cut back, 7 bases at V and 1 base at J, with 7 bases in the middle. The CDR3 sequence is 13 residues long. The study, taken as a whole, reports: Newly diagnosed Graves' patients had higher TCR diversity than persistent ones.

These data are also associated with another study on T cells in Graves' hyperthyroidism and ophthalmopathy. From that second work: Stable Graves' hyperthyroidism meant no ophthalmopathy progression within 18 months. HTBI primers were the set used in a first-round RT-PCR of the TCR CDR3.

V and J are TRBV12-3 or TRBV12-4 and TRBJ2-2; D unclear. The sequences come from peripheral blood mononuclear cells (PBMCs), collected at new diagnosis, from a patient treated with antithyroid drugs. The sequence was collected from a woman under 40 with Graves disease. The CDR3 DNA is TGTGCCAGCACTAGGCAGAACACCGGGGAGCTGTTTTTT. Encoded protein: CASTRQNTGELFF.